These 20 T cell receptor beta chains were all obtained from the same sample, sequenced in a study of response to subunit inactivated influenza vaccine. TCRdb fed the RT-PCR reads into MiXCR, producing one record per CDR3 protein. The table shows 650,000 to 800,000 distinct CDR3 sequences, with about 18% occurring only once. Sequenced material: PBMCs from blood, taken 5 days after vaccination. The source is a man in his fifties who received an inactivated influenza vaccine.

The table lists this clonotype with many counts. The rearrangement uses TRBV29-1 and TRBJ1-2; D not certain. The V and J ends lost 0 bases and 2 bases respectively, with 10 bases between them. CDR1 is SQVTM and CDR2 is ANQGSEA in the germline V gene. CDR3 length: 14 residues. The CDR3 region is CSVEDRQFNYGYTF. The CDR3 nucleotides read TGCAGCGTTGAAGATCGGCAGTTCAACTATGGCTACACCTTC.

There are a few counts of this clonotype. The chain links TRBV5-1 to TRBJ2-7, with D hard to call. The germline V gene encodes CDR1 SGHRS and CDR2 YFSETQ. There are 14 residues in the CDR3. V was shortened by 6 bases and J by 2 bases, with 15 bases between the two germline ends. The CDR3 DNA follows: TGCGCCAGCACCCAATCGTATAAGACCTACGAGCAGTACTTC. Encoded protein: CASTQSYKTYEQYF.

Regarding this clonotype: Compared with germline, one end of the junction differs, possibly owing to a read error. The genes are TRBV4-3 and TRBJ2-1, with TRBD1 identical over 10 bases. The CDR3 has 14 residues. The germline V gene has CDR1 LGHNA and CDR2 YSLEER. The CDR3 bases are TGCGCCAGCAGCCAGTACTCCGGGACAGGGGTCTCCACCTTC. Protein product: CASSQYSGTGVSTF.

The chain uses TRBV7-8 and TRBJ1-2; maybe TRBD1 (5 bases). This CDR3 has 15 residues. Germline V lookup: CDR1 SGHVS, CDR2 FQNEAQ. Trimming removed 2 bases at V and 8 bases at J, with 18 bases between. CDR3 residues: CASSLIVRGDAGYTF. The CDR3 DNA sequence: TGTGCCAGCAGCTTAATAGTGAGAGGGGATGCCGGCTACACCTTC.

The table lists this clonotype with a few counts. The gene calls are TRBV13 and TRBJ2-5; D not certain. There are 13 residues in the CDR3. Between the trimmed V and J ends, which lost 5 bases and 4 bases, there was a span of 11 bases. Germline loops: CDR1 PRHDT, CDR2 FYEKMQ (reference sequence). The CDR3 sequence: CASSPPNAETQYF. The DNA for the CDR3 is TGTGCCAGCAGCCCTCCTAATGCAGAGACCCAGTACTTC.

In its sample, this clonotype was seen a few times. This chain links TRBV20-1 with TRBJ1-2, with D possibly being TRBD1 (6 bases). Germline lookup yields CDR1 DFQATT and CDR2 SNEGSKA (reference sequence). Trimming took 7 bases from V and 2 from J, leaving 14 bases between them. This CDR3 has 13 residues. The chain's CDR3 is CSGGPTGNYGYTF. CDR3 coding DNA: TGCAGTGGGGGACCGACAGGAAACTATGGCTACACCTTC.

This clonotype was seen a few times. The CDR3 loop reads CASSPPNGGGNEQFF. The CDR3, as DNA: TGTGCCAGCAGCCCGCCGAACGGGGGGGGCAATGAGCAGTTCTTC. The V gene is TRBV6-2 or TRBV6-3, the J gene TRBJ2-1, with 8 nucleotides matching TRBD2. CDR1 is MNHEY and CDR2 is SVGEGT in the germline V gene. With V trimmed by 6 bases and J by 6 bases, 10 bases remained unmatched. The CDR3 contains 15 residues.

This clonotype was observed at least ten times. This chain uses TRBV12-3 or TRBV12-4 with TRBJ1-3; D unclear. With 5 bases removed from V and 1 base from J, the gap between germline ends came to 6 bases. The CDR3 length is 13 residues. CDR3 nucleotide sequence: TGTGCCAGCAGTCCCCTTTCTGGAAACACCATATATTTT. Translated: CASSPLSGNTIYF.

This chain connects TRBV2 to TRBJ2-5, with TRBD2 identical over 9 bases. This CDR3 has 15 residues. The J segment lost 5 bases and the V segment lost 8 bases, leaving 12 bases of the junction unmatched. CDR1 and CDR2 from the germline V gene are SNHLY and FYNNEI. The CDR3 region is CASLGTSRRGETQYF. CDR3 DNA: TGTGCCAGCCTAGGGACTAGCCGAAGAGGGGAGACCCAGTACTTC. Full variable domain (missing parts from reference TRBV2 and TRBJ2-5): EPEVTQTPSHQVTQMGQEVILRCVPISNHLYFYWYRQILGQKVEFLVSFYNNEISEKSEIFDDQFSVERPDGSNFTLKIRSTKLEDSAMYFCASLGTSRRGETQYFGPGTRLLVL.

This clonotype was counted at least ten times. The V call is TRBV3-1, the J call TRBJ2-2; 9 bases fit TRBD1. CDR1 LGHDT and CDR2 YNNKEL come from the germline V gene (reference sequence). The CDR3 is made up of 15 amino acids. The ends lost 4 bases at V and 9 bases at J; junction bases unmatched: 9. The CDR3 is CASSPWTGEARELFF. The CDR3 DNA reads as TGTGCCAGCAGCCCGTGGACAGGGGAGGCCAGGGAGCTGTTTTTT.

The chain combines TRBV6-1 with TRBJ1-1; tentative D call: TRBD1 (6 bases). Germline CDR1 is MNHNS and CDR2 is SASEGT. V lost 5 bases, J lost 3 bases, and 22 bases lay in between. The CDR3 totals 17 residues. The CDR3 sequence: CASSPIGTLLGDTEAFF. The CDR3 DNA follows: TGTGCCAGCAGTCCGATAGGGACACTCTTGGGGGACACTGAAGCTTTCTTT.

The chain couples TRBV7-2 to TRBJ1-3, with 7 bases lining up with TRBD1. In germline, CDR1 is SGHTA, CDR2 FQGNSA. V was pared by 5 bases and J by 4 bases, with 11 bases of the junction left unmatched. This CDR3 has 16 residues. CDR3: CASSPNRGSGGNTIYF. In nucleotides, the CDR3 is TGTGCCAGCAGCCCCAACAGGGGATCGGGGGGAAACACCATATATTTT.

This clonotype has only a few counts. In DNA form, the CDR3 reads TGTGCCAGCAGTTTAGAGGGGGGGCAAATCGAGCAGTACTTC. As protein: CASSLEGGQIEQYF. The chain employs TRBV28 and TRBJ2-7, with TRBD2 as a possible D gene (7 bases). This CDR3 is built from 14 residues. Trimming removed 2 bases from V and 6 bases from J, with 14 bases in between. Germline lookup yields CDR1 MDHEN and CDR2 SYDVKM.

Worth noting for this clonotype: The germline gene is not matched at one end of the junction; a read error may be the cause. The CDR3 reads CASSQGDLYQKTQYF. The CDR3 DNA reads TGTGCCAGCAGTCAAGGGGATTTGTACCAAAAGACCCAGTACTTC. V and J are TRBV28 and TRBJ2-5; D perhaps matches TRBD1 (5 bases). Germline V CDR1 and CDR2: MDHEN, SYDVKM. CDR3 length: 15 residues. Together with reference TRBV28 and TRBJ2-5, the CDR3 gives the full variable domain: DVKVTQSSRYLVKRTGEKVFLECVQDMDHENMFWYRQDPGLGLRLIYFSYDVKMKEKGDIPEGYSVSREKKERFSLILESASTNQTSMYLCASSQGDLYQKTQYFGPGTRLLVL.

This clonotype was detected only a few times. The chain employs TRBV27 and TRBJ1-1, with a tentative D call TRBD1 (5 bases). In germline, CDR1 is MNHEY, CDR2 SMNVEV (reference sequence). The CDR3 is 15 residues long. Trimming cost V 3 bases and J 6 bases, with 17 bases left between them. CDR3 in DNA: TGTGCCAGCAGTTTGGGAAGGGGTGTTCTCGCTGAAGCTTTCTTT. It yields the protein CASSLGRGVLAEAFF.

The chain is built from TRBV11-2 and TRBJ2-3; D might be TRBD1 (5 bases). This CDR3 spans 18 amino acids. The germline CDR1 and CDR2 sequences are SGHAT and FQNNGV. V was pared by 5 bases and J by 0 bases, with 21 bases between. The CDR3 loop reads CASSPHNPTVASTDTQYF. CDR3 DNA: TGTGCCAGCAGCCCCCACAACCCGACAGTAGCTAGCACAGATACGCAGTATTTT.

This clonotype appeared a few times. The chain combines TRBV20-1 with TRBJ2-1, with D possibly TRBD1 on 6 matching bases. CDR1 DFQATT and CDR2 SNEGSKA come from the germline V gene (reference sequence). The CDR3 spans 17 residues. Trimming shortened V by 2 bases and J by 0 bases, and 17 bases separated the two germline ends. Written as DNA, the CDR3 is TGCAGTGCTAGACCATCGAGGGCACAGGGCTCCTACAATGAGCAGTTCTTC. Protein sequence: CSARPSRAQGSYNEQFF.

This clonotype has a handful of counts. The chain employs TRBV7-2 and TRBJ2-7; tentative D call: TRBD2 (6 bases). In germline, CDR1 is SGHTA, CDR2 FQGNSA. The CDR3 has 16 amino acids. Trimming left V 1 base short and J 5 bases short, with 18 bases between. The CDR3 nucleotides read TGTGCCAGCAGCTTAGTGGGAACGGGAGTGACAAACGAGCAGTACTTC. Residues: CASSLVGTGVTNEQYF.

In regard to this clonotype: A read error is likely, as this CDR3 ends without the conserved phenylalanine or tryptophan. J is TRBJ2-3 and V is TRBV29-1; the match to TRBD2 covers 7 bases. Unmatched junction bases numbered 11, after V lost 7 bases and J lost 4 bases. In germline, CDR1 is SQVTM, CDR2 ANQGSEA. This CDR3 contains 14 residues. The CDR3 loop reads CSAGWSGMADTQYL. The CDR3 coding sequence is TGCAGCGCCGGGTGGAGCGGGATGGCAGATACGCAGTATCTT.

This clonotype was counted between two and nine times. The rearrangement uses TRBV20-1 and TRBJ2-5, with D uncertain. Germline CDR1 DFQATT, CDR2 SNEGSKA (reference sequence). This CDR3 comprises 13 residues. The ends were cut back, 1 base at V and 4 bases at J, with 10 bases in the middle. CDR3 in DNA: TGCAGTGCTAGAGCCCCGGATATAGAGACCCAGTACTTC. As protein: CSARAPDIETQYF.